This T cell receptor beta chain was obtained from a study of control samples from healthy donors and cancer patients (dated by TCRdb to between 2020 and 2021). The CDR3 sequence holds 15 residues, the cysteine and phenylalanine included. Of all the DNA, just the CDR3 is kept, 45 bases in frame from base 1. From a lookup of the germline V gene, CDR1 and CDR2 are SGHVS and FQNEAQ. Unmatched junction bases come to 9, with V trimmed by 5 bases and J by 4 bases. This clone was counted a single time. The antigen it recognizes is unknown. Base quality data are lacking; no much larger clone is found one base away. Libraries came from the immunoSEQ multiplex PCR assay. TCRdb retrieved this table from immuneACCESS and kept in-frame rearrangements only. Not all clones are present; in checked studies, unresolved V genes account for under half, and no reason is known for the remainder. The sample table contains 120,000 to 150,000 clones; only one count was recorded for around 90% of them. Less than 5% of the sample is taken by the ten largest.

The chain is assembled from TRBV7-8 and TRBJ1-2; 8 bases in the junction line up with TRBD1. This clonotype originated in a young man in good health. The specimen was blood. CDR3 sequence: CASSLRQGASYGYTF. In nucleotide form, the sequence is TGTGCCAGCAGCCTCAGGCAGGGGGCGAGCTATGGCTACACCTTC.